This T cell receptor (beta chain) was captured in a study of PD-1 blockade in mismatch repair-deficient tumors. Three pembrolizumab responders had their TCRs sequenced. V shed 3 bases, J shed 0 bases, and the junction held 17 bases outside the gene matches. Germline V gene lookup returns CDR1 SGDLS and CDR2 YYNGEE. The CDR3 covers 22 residues. Note on this clone: What it recognizes is unknown.

Study results and caveats: Rapid post-treatment expansion, then contraction, generally preceding radiologic response, marked tumor-resident clones.

The table came from immunoSEQ multiplex PCR; TCRdb's copy has only in-frame clones and leaves some out. The data contain some 120,000 clones, about nine tenths of them singletons. Sequencing was performed on peripheral blood, taken just over 70 weeks after starting pembrolizumab. The chain has TRBV9 and TRBJ2-1; 14 bases are a match to TRBD2. The sequence came from an adult with mismatch repair-deficient cancer. The CDR3 is CASSGDYSGGLAGVNSYNEQFF. The CDR3, as DNA: TGTGCCAGCAGCGGCGATTACTCCGGGGGACTAGCGGGAGTGAACTCCTACAATGAGCAGTTCTTC. Full variable domain (remainder filled in from reference TRBV9 and TRBJ2-1): DSGVTQTPKHLITATGQRVTLRCSPRSGDLSVYWYQQSLDQGLQFLIQYYNGEERAKGNILERFSAQQFPDLHSELNLSSLELGDSALYFCASSGDYSGGLAGVNSYNEQFFGPGTRLTVL.